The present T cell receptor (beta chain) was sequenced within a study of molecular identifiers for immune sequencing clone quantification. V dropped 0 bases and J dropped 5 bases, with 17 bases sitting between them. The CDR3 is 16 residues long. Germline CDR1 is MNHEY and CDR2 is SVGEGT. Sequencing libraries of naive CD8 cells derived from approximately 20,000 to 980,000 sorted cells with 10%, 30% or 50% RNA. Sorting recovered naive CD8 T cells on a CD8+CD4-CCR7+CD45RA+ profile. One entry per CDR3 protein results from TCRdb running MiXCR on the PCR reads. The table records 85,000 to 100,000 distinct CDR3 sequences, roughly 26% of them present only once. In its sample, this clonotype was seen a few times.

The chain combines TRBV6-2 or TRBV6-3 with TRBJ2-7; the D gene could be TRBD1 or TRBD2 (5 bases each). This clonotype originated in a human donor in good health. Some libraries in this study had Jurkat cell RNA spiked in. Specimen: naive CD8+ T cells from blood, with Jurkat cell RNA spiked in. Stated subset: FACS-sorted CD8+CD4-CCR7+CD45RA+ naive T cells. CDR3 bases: TGTGCCAGCAGTTACTCATCCCGGGACGGAGGAGACGAGCAGTACTTC. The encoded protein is CASSYSSRDGGDEQYF.